The clone carrying this T cell receptor (beta chain) was observed a handful of times. The source of the sample is a study of blood T cell repertoires in COVID-19. The overall study: T cells, B-cell-depleted T cells, or PBMCs supplied cDNA or gDNA.

Original processing notes: Nucleated cell number was recorded as an estimate derived from reference gene primer amplification. Sequencing was performed with immunoSEQ multiplex PCR; in TCRdb, only in-frame clones are kept and a portion is missing. Clonal size and the V and J genes are those of that table, whereas D and trimming came from the DNA. The table lists around 47,000 clones, roughly 63% of them singletons. The germline gives CDR1 MGHRA, CDR2 YSYEKL. The CDR3 extends over 15 amino acids. V trimming: 1 base; J trimming: 3 bases; junction bases outside the gene matches: 5. This TCR was recovered from a man older than 75 with acute or convalescent COVID-19. The rearrangement links TRBV4-1 to TRBJ2-5, with 7 positions matching TRBD1. The source material was peripheral blood. The CDR3: CASSQGQGKEETQYF. The DNA for the CDR3 is TGCGCCAGCAGCCAAGGACAGGGTAAAGAAGAGACCCAGTACTTC.